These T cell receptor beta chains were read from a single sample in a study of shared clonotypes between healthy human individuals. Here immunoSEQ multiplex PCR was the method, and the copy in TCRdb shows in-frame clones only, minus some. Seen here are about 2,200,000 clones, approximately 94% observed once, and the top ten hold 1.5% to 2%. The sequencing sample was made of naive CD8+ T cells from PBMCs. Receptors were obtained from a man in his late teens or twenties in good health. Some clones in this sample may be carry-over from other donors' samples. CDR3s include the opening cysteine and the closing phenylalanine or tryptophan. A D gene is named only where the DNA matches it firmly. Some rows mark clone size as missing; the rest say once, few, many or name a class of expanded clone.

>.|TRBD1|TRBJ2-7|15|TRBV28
CASRQRQGRTYEQYF
TGTGCCAGCAGGCAAAGACAGGGCCGGACCTACGAGCAGTACTTC
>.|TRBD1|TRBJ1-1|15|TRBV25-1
CASSEPAGGITEAFF
TGTGCCAGCAGTGAACCTGCAGGGGGTATAACTGAAGCTTTCTTT
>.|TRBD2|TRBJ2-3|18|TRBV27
CASSFRPPSGRRPDTQYF
TGTGCCAGCAGTTTCCGCCCTCCTAGCGGGAGGCGGCCAGATACGCAGTATTTT
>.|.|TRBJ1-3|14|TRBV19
CASSTGNSGNTIYF
TGTGCCAGCAGTACGGGCAACTCTGGAAACACCATATATTTT
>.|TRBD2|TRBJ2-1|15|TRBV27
CASSLAAGGVNEQFF
TGTGCCAGCAGTTTAGCAGCGGGAGGGGTAAATGAGCAGTTCTTC
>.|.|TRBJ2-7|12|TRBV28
CASSSDPHEQYF
TGTGCCAGCAGTTCCGACCCCCACGAGCAGTACTTC
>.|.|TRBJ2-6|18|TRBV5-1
CASSPGPGGISGANVLTF
TGCGCCAGCAGCCCCGGACCGGGCGGAATCTCTGGGGCCAACGTCCTGACTTTC
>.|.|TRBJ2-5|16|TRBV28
CASSFVGDINQETQYF
TGTGCCAGCAGTTTTGTAGGGGATATTAACCAAGAGACCCAGTACTTC
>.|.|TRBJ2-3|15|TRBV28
CASSPKGPSADTQYF
TGTGCCAGCAGTCCAAAGGGTCCTTCGGCAGATACGCAGTATTTT
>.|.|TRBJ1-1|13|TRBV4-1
CASSPPEGIEAFF
TGCGCCAGCAGCCCCCCCGAAGGGATTGAAGCTTTCTTT
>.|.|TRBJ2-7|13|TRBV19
CASSMGATYEQYF
TGTGCCAGTAGTATGGGCGCAACCTACGAGCAGTACTTC
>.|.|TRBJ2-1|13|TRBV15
CATSTRPDNEQFF
TGTGCCACCAGCACCAGGCCAGACAATGAGCAGTTCTTC
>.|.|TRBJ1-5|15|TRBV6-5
CASSYSYGGNQPQHF
TGTGCCAGCAGTTACTCGTATGGGGGCAATCAGCCCCAGCATTTT
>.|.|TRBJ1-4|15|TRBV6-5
CASKSTGIRSEKLFF
TGTGCCAGCAAATCTACAGGGATCCGGAGTGAAAAACTGTTTTTT
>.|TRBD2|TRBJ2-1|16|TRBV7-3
CASSSNSGSSYNEQFF
TGTGCCAGCAGCTCGAATAGCGGGAGTTCCTACAATGAGCAGTTCTTC
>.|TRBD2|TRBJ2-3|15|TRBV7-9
CASSPQAGGGDTQYF
TGTGCCAGCAGCCCCCAGGCGGGAGGCGGGGATACGCAGTATTTT
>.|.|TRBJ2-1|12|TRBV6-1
CASSVTYNEQFF
TGTGCCAGCAGTGTCACGTACAATGAGCAGTTCTTC
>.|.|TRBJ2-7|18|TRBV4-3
CASSQDLLGGTLPYEQYF
TGCGCCAGCAGCCAAGATCTGTTAGGGGGGACACTTCCCTACGAGCAGTACTTC
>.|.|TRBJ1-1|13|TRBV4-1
CASIGGDWTEAFF
TGCGCCAGCATTGGGGGCGATTGGACTGAAGCTTTCTTT
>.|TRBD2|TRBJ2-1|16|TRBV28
CASSLGAGGTYNEQFF
TGTGCCAGCAGTTTGGGGGCGGGAGGGACCTACAATGAGCAGTTCTTC
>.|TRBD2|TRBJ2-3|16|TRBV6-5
CASSYSRLAITDTQYF
TGTGCCAGCAGTTACTCGAGACTAGCTATCACAGATACGCAGTATTTT
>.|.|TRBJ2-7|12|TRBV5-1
CASSLVPHEQYF
TGCGCCAGCAGCTTGGTGCCCCACGAGCAGTACTTC
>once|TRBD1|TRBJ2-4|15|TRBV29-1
CSVRVPGQGINIQYF
TGCAGCGTTAGGGTTCCGGGACAGGGAATAAACATTCAGTACTTC
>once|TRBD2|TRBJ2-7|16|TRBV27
CASSPSSGSLAYEQYF
TGTGCCAGCAGTCCCTCTAGCGGGAGCTTGGCCTACGAGCAGTACTTC
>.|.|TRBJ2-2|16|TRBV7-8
CASSLVDPLNTGELFF
TGTGCCAGCAGCTTAGTGGACCCACTGAACACCGGGGAGCTGTTTTTT
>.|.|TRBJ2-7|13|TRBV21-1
CASSKDWIGEQYF
TGTGCCAGCAGCAAAGATTGGATCGGCGAGCAGTACTTC
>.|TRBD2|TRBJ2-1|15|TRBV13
CASSSRLASYNEQFF
TGTGCCAGCAGCTCAAGACTAGCGAGCTACAATGAGCAGTTCTTC
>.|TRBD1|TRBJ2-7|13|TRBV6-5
CASSVYRGLEQYF
TGTGCCAGCAGTGTGTACAGGGGGCTCGAGCAGTACTTC
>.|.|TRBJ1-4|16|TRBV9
CASSVGLKATNEKLFF
TGTGCCAGCAGCGTAGGACTGAAAGCAACTAATGAAAAACTGTTTTTT
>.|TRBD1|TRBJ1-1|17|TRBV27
CASSPMDRGLANTEAFF
TGTGCCAGCAGTCCTATGGACAGGGGGCTGGCGAACACTGAAGCTTTCTTT
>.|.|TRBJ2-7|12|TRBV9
CASSSGTYEQYF
TGTGCCAGCAGCTCAGGGACATACGAGCAGTACTTC
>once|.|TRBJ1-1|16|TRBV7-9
CASSPKRNARNTEAFF
TGTGCCAGCAGCCCCAAGAGGAATGCAAGGAACACTGAAGCTTTCTTT
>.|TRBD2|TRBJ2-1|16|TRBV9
CASSAGLAGPYNEQFF
TGTGCCAGCAGCGCGGGACTAGCGGGACCATACAATGAGCAGTTCTTC
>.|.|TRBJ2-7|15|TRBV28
CASSSSGGVGYEQYF
.
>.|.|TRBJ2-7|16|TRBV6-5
CASSYGEGGGAYEQYF
TGTGCCAGCAGTTACGGGGAAGGGGGGGGAGCCTACGAGCAGTACTTC
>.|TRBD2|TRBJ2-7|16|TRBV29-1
CSVDASGTTSSYEQYF
TGCAGCGTTGACGCTAGCGGGACAACCAGCTCCTACGAGCAGTACTTC
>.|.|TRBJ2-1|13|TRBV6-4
CASSAMSGSEQFF
TGTGCCAGCAGTGCCATGAGCGGAAGCGAGCAGTTCTTC
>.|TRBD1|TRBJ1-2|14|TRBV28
CASSLSGTGSGYTF
TGTGCCAGCAGTTTAAGCGGGACAGGGTCCGGCTACACCTTC
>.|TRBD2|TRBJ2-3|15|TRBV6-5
CASRQGRGVTDTQYF
TGTGCCAGCAGGCAAGGGCGGGGGGTCACAGATACGCAGTATTTT
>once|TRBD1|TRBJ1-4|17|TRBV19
CASTPLGQKDSNEKLFF
TGTGCCAGTACCCCCTTGGGACAGAAGGACTCTAATGAAAAACTGTTTTTT
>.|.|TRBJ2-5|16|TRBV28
CASSSGLSTPLGAQYF
TGTGCCAGCAGTTCAGGACTTTCCACTCCCCTCGGGGCCCAGTACTTC
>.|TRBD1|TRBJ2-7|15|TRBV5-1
CASSQVGQGFYEQYF
TGCGCCAGCAGCCAGGTGGGACAGGGTTTCTACGAGCAGTACTTC
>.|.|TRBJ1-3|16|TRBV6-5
CASSYSFPASGNTIYF
TGTGCCAGCAGTTACTCATTCCCGGCCTCTGGAAACACCATATATTTT
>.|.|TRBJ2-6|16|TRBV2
CASSRQGNDGANVLTF
TGTGCCAGCAGTCGCCAGGGGAACGATGGGGCCAACGTCCTGACTTTC
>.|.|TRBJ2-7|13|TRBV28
CASRQEASYEQYF
TGTGCCAGCAGACAGGAAGCCTCCTACGAGCAGTACTTC
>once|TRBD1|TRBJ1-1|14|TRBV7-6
CASSPQGVNTEAFF
TGTGCCAGCAGCCCCCAGGGGGTGAACACTGAAGCTTTCTTT
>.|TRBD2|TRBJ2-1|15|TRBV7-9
CASSLGLAGGDEQFF
TGTGCCAGCAGCTTAGGGCTAGCGGGAGGTGATGAGCAGTTCTTC
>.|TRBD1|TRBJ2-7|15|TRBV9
CASSVGGTGWDEQYF
TGTGCCAGCAGCGTAGGTGGGACAGGGTGGGACGAGCAGTACTTC
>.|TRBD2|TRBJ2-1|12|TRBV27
CASLAADNEQFF
TGTGCCAGTCTAGCGGCTGACAATGAGCAGTTCTTC
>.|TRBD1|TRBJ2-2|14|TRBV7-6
CASSATGNPGELFF
TGTGCCAGCAGCGCGACAGGGAACCCCGGGGAGCTGTTTTTT